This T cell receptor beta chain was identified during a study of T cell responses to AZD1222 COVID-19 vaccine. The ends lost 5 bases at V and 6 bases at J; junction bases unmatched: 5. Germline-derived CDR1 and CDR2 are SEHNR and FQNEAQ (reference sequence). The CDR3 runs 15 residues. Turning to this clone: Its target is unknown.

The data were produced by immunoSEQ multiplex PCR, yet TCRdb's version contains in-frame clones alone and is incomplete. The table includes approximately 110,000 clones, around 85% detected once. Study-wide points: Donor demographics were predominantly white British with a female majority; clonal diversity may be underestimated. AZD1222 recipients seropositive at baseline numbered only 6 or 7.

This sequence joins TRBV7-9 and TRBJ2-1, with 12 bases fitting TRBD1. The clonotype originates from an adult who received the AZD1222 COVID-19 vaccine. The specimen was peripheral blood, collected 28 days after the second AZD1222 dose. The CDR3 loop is CASSQGTGGVNEQFF. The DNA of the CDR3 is TGTGCCAGCAGCCAAGGGACAGGGGGCGTCAATGAGCAGTTCTTC.